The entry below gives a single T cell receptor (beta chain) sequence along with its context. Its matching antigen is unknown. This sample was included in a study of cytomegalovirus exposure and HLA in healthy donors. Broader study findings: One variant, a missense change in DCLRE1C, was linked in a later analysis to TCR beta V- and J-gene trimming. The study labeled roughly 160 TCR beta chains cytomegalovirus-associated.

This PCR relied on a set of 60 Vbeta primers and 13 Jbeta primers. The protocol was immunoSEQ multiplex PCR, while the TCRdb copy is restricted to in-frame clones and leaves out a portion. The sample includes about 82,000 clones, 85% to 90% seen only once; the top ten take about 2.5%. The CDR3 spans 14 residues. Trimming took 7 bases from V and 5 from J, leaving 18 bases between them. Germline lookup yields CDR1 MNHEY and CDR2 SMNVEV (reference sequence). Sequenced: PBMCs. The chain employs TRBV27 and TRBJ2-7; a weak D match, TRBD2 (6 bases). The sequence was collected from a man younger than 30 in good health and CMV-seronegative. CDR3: CASTPGRGMDEQYF. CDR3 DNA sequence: TGTGCCAGCACCCCCGGGAGAGGTATGGACGAGCAGTACTTC.